The clone carrying this T cell receptor (beta chain) was recorded a few times. Antigen: not known. PCR used 60 Vbeta primers and 13 Jbeta primers. Assay used: immunoSEQ multiplex PCR; TCRdb lists only in-frame clones, some missing. The data contain 150,000 or so clones, 75% of them seen just once; the ten biggest clones take up about 8%. These data come from a study of cytomegalovirus exposure and HLA in healthy donors. Regarding the study as a whole: The listing of 160 or so TCR beta chains classed them as cytomegalovirus-associated.

Per the germline V gene, CDR1 is KGHSH and CDR2 is LQKENI. The junction had 9 bases not matched to a gene; V was cut back by 3 bases and J by 4 bases. The CDR3 runs to 18 residues. The clonotype comes from a woman aged 40 to 55 in good health and CMV-seropositive. The sequenced sample consisted of PBMCs. The rearrangement joins TRBV18 to TRBJ2-5; 15 nucleotides agree with TRBD2. CDR3 in DNA: TGTGCCAGCTCACCTCCGCCCACGGGACTAGCGGGAGGAGAGACCCAGTACTTC. Translation gives CASSPPPTGLAGGETQYF.